The present TCR beta chain was sequenced within a study of blood T cell repertoires in COVID-19. Everyone who took part was about 18 to 90 years old, and they came from 24 US areas. In assigning cohorts, the study relied on participant-reported clinical history. Original data processing: From reference gene primer amplification, estimates of nucleated cell counts were derived. Sequencing used immunoSEQ multiplex PCR; TCRdb keeps in-frame clones, though not all of them. The V and J calls and clone size are taken from that table; D and trimming were inferred from the DNA. The sample lists just over 300,000 clones, 90% occurring once. This CDR3 is built from 12 residues. Germline CDR1 reads MDHEN; CDR2 reads SYDVKM. V lost 6 bases to trimming and J lost 5 bases, with 10 bases between them.

The source material was PBMCs or T cells enriched from blood (not recorded which). V usage is TRBV28 and J usage is TRBJ1-2; no clear D gene. The receptor comes from a woman in her late teens or twenties with acute COVID-19. CDR3: CASRDKRYGYTF. CDR3 nucleotide sequence: TGTGCCAGCAGAGACAAGCGGTATGGCTACACCTTC.